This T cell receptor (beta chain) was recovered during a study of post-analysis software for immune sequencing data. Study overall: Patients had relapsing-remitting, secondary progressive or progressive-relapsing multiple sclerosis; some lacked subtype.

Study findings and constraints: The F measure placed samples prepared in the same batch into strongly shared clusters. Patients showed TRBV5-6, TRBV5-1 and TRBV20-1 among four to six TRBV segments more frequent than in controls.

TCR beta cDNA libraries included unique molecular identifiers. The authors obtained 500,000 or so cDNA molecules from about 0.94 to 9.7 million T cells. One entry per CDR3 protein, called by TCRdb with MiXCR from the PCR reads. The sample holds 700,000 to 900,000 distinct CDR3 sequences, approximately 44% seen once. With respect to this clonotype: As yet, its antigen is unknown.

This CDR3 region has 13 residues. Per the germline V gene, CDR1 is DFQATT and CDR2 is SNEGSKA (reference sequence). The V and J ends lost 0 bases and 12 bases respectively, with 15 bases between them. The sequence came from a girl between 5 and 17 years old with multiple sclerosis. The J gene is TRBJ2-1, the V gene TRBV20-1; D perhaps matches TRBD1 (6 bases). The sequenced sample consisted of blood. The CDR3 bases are TGCAGTGCTAGAGATTGGACAGCGAGCTGGCAGTTCTTC. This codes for CSARDWTASWQFF.